These 9 T cell receptor beta chains were all obtained from the same sample, sequenced in a study of OX40 agonist ivuxolimab in advanced cancers. Profiling relied on immunoSEQ multiplex PCR, and the TCRdb table lists in-frame clones only, not all of them. The profile shows 70,000 to 80,000 clones, 86% of them singletons. The sample consisted of CD4+ or CD8+ T cells sorted from blood, taken in a trial of the OX40 agonist ivuxolimab. These receptors originate from an adult with an advanced solid tumor such as melanoma, head and neck, liver or kidney cancer.

V and J are TRBV7-2 and TRBJ2-5, with a tentative D call TRBD1 (6 bases). The V and J ends lost 5 bases and 1 base respectively, with 8 bases between them. CDR3 length: 13 amino acids. Germline loops: CDR1 SGHTA, CDR2 FQGNSA. The chain's CDR3 is CASSRGSQETQYF. DNA for the CDR3: TGTGCCAGCAGCAGGGGGAGCCAAGAGACCCAGTACTTC.

This clone was picked up one time. This chain connects TRBV9 to TRBJ2-3; 9 bases line up with TRBD2. CDR1 is SGDLS, CDR2 YYNGEE, per germline. The CDR3 runs 16 residues. V lost 4 bases, J lost 5 bases, and 11 bases stayed unmatched. CDR3 bases: TGTGCCAGCAGCCCCCTGGGAGCGGGAGGAATAGATACGCAGTATTTT. Its translation: CASSPLGAGGIDTQYF.

The gene calls are TRBV9 and TRBJ2-2; D gene uncertain. Germline V gives CDR1 SGDLS, CDR2 YYNGEE. The CDR3 runs to 13 residues. V shed 1 base and J shed 3 bases, with 4 bases lying between them. CDR3 residues: CASSVRYTGELFF. The CDR3 DNA is TGTGCCAGCAGCGTAAGGTACACCGGGGAGCTGTTTTTT. Combining the CDR3 with reference TRBV9 and TRBJ2-2 gives the whole variable domain DSGVTQTPKHLITATGQRVTLRCSPRSGDLSVYWYQQSLDQGLQFLIQYYNGEERAKGNILERFSAQQFPDLHSELNLSSLELGDSALYFCASSVRYTGELFFGEGSRLTVL.

The rearrangement uses TRBV6-1 and TRBJ2-7; 14 bases line up with TRBD2. The CDR3 has 15 amino acids. V gave up 7 bases and J gave up 4 bases; unmatched junction bases: 6. From germline, CDR1 is MNHNS and CDR2 SASEGT. In nucleotides, the CDR3 is TGTGCCAGCAAGGAGGGACTAGCGGGGGTTTACGAGCAGTACTTC. Its protein is CASKEGLAGVYEQYF.

This chain links TRBV19 with TRBJ1-4; 10 positions match TRBD1. Trimming cost V 6 bases and J 7 bases; bases outside gene matches: 5. CDR1 and CDR2 from the germline V gene are LNHDA and SQIVND (reference sequence). The CDR3 runs to 14 residues. CDR3 sequence reads: CASSLGQGIEKLFF. The CDR3 DNA sequence: TGTGCCAGTAGCTTGGGACAGGGGATTGAAAAACTGTTTTTT.

The rearrangement uses TRBV2 and TRBJ2-3; TRBD2 is a possible D gene (5 bases). This CDR3 is 14 amino acids long. Trimming pared 5 bases from V and 1 base from J, leaving 10 bases between. CDR1 is SNHLY, CDR2 FYNNEI, per germline. CDR3 protein: CASSLLGGTDTQYF. As DNA, the CDR3 is TGTGCCAGCAGTCTACTAGGAGGCACAGATACGCAGTATTTT.

V is TRBV7-2 and J is TRBJ2-1; TRBD2 matches 10 bases. V lost 4 bases to trimming and J lost 5 bases; unmatched junction nucleotides: 8. Germline CDR1 and CDR2: SGHTA and FQGNSA. This CDR3 is 16 amino acids long. The CDR3 DNA reads as TGTGCCAGCAGCTCCCAGACTAGCGGGCTAAACAATGAGCAGTTCTTC. This encodes CASSSQTSGLNNEQFF.

This chain links TRBV5-4 with TRBJ2-7, with a tentative D call TRBD2 (5 bases). V shed 1 base and J shed 0 bases, with 11 bases lying between them. Germline V lookup: CDR1 SGHNT, CDR2 YYREEE (reference sequence). The CDR3 runs 15 residues. CDR3 amino acids: CASSLTLAFSYEQYF. CDR3 sequence (DNA): TGTGCCAGCAGCTTGACGCTAGCCTTCTCCTACGAGCAGTACTTC.

This clone was counted only a few times. This chain joins TRBV30 and TRBJ1-2; D is undetermined. This CDR3 spans 13 amino acids. From germline, CDR1 is GTSNPN and CDR2 SVGIG (reference sequence). The ends were cut back, 5 bases at V and 7 bases at J, with 17 bases in the middle. The CDR3 DNA follows: TGTGCCTGGGCCCGTTCCCGGGTCGGTGGCTACACCTTC. Translation gives CAWARSRVGGYTF.